The 5 T cell receptor beta chains reported below all come from one sample, sequenced in a study of T cells after yellow fever vaccination (dated by TCRdb to about 2019). Library prep was done by 5' RACE. Sequencing instrument: Illumina HiSeq 2500. TCRdb reworked the public reads: Q25 trimming with fastp, MiXCR clone assembly, productive beta chains retained. Each entry is one CDR3 protein sequence, shown with its most common DNA and genes. The sample includes 400,000 or so distinct CDR3 sequences, with around a tenth observed a single time. The top ten clonotypes cover less than 20% of the sample. This specimen's treatment or condition label, interpreted: live attenuated yellow fever vaccine strain. This material consisted of PBMCs, taken on the day of the first yellow fever vaccination. The receptors originated from a man younger than 30 who received the YFV17D yellow fever vaccine.

The genes are TRBV15 and TRBJ1-2, with 7 bases fitting TRBD1. The CDR3 runs to 15 residues. The V and J ends lost 1 base and 5 bases, in that order; junction bases with no gene match: 7. Germline assignment: CDR1 LNHNV and CDR2 YYDKDF (reference sequence). The CDR3 bases are TGTGCCACCAGCAGAGCTCGGACAGGCGCATATGGCTACACCTTC. It yields the protein CATSRARTGAYGYTF.

In this sample, this clonotype turned up many times. This sequence joins TRBV7-3 and TRBJ2-1; D might be TRBD2 (6 bases). Per the germline V gene, CDR1 is SGHTA and CDR2 is FQGTGA. The CDR3 loop spans 16 amino acids. V was shortened by 1 base and J by 0 bases, with 10 bases between the two germline ends. CDR3 region: CASSLNLGGSYNEQFF. The CDR3 DNA reads TGTGCCAGCAGCTTAAATCTCGGGGGCTCCTACAATGAGCAGTTCTTC.

This clonotype has ten or more counts. CDR3 protein: CASAWGRSYNEQFF. The CDR3 nucleotides are TGTGCCAGTGCATGGGGTCGCTCCTACAATGAGCAGTTCTTC. The genes are TRBV19 and TRBJ2-1; D ambiguous. CDR1 LNHDA and CDR2 SQIVND come from the germline V gene (reference sequence). This CDR3 region has 14 residues. V gave up 8 bases and J gave up 0 bases, with 11 bases separating them.

In this sample, this clonotype turned up many times. The CDR3 region has the DNA TGCGCCAGCAGCCGGGCCCCGGGGATCGCAGATACGCAGTATTTT. Translated: CASSRAPGIADTQYF. V gene TRBV4-3 combines with J gene TRBJ2-3; possibly TRBD2 for D (5 bases). Germline CDR1 and CDR2: LGHNA and YSLEER. The germline V and J ends were trimmed by 4 bases and 4 bases, with 15 bases remaining between them. This CDR3 has 15 residues.

This clonotype turned up a few times. The chain recombines TRBV2 with TRBJ2-2, with unresolved D. With 0 bases removed from V and 6 bases from J, the gap between germline ends came to 8 bases. Germline CDR1 is SNHLY and CDR2 is FYNNEI. The CDR3 consists of 14 residues. CDR3 residues: CASSEAEASGELFF. The DNA of the CDR3 is TGTGCCAGCAGTGAAGCCGAGGCTTCCGGGGAGCTGTTTTTT.